Presented here are 27 T cell receptor beta chains from one specimen sequenced in a study of blood T cell repertoires in COVID-19. Here immunoSEQ multiplex PCR was the method, and the copy in TCRdb shows in-frame clones only, minus some. The sample records some 260,000 clones, roughly 86% being singletons. Sequencing used peripheral blood. The receptors originated from a woman aged 30 to 39 with acute or convalescent COVID-19.

The chain links TRBV4-1 to TRBJ1-6; TRBD1 might be the D (6 bases). This CDR3 is built from 15 residues. Trimming shortened V by 5 bases and J by 9 bases, and 17 bases separated the two germline ends. The V gene's germline CDR1 is MGHRA and CDR2 YSYEKL. In DNA form, the CDR3 reads TGCGCCAGCAGCGACGCACAGGGATCTGGTTCACCCCTCCACTTT. Amino acid sequence: CASSDAQGSGSPLHF.

In nucleotides, the CDR3 is TGTGCCATCAGTCTCAGTCCGGGACAGTCCTACAATGAGCAGTTCTTC. Translation: CAISLSPGQSYNEQFF. This chain joins TRBV10-3 and TRBJ2-1; the match to TRBD1 covers 7 bases. The germline CDR1 and CDR2 sequences are ENHRY and SYGVKD. V lost 5 bases to trimming and J lost 1 base; unmatched junction nucleotides: 8. CDR3 length equals 16 residues.

V gene TRBV7-9 combines with J gene TRBJ2-1; D is perhaps TRBD1 (6 bases). Germline CDR1 SEHNR, CDR2 FQNEAQ (reference sequence). The CDR3 covers 12 residues. V lost 5 bases, J lost 5 bases, and 7 bases lay in between. DNA for the CDR3: TGTGCCAGCAGCGGACAGAACAATGAGCAGTTCTTC. Its protein is CASSGQNNEQFF. The entire variable domain, with the rest obtained from reference TRBV7-9 and TRBJ2-1, is as follows: DTGVSQNPRHKITKRGQNVTFRCDPISEHNRLYWYRQTLGQGPEFLTYFQNEAQLEKSRLLSDRFSAERPKGSFSTLEIQRTEQGDSAMYLCASSGQNNEQFFGPGTRLTVL.

The V call is TRBV9, the J call TRBJ2-1, with D maybe TRBD2 (6 bases). CDR3 length equals 13 residues. Between the trimmed V and J ends, which lost 8 bases and 0 bases, there was a span of 9 bases. Germline CDR1 SGDLS, CDR2 YYNGEE. The CDR3 coding sequence is TGTGCCAGTGGGGGGAGCTCCTACAATGAGCAGTTCTTC. It encodes CASGGSSYNEQFF.

The chain employs TRBV30 and TRBJ2-3; D gene uncertain. Per the germline V gene, CDR1 is GTSNPN and CDR2 is SVGIG (reference sequence). The CDR3 loop spans 13 amino acids. V was clipped by 0 bases and J by 3 bases, with 7 bases between them. The CDR3 sequence is CAWSVTTTDTQYF. The CDR3 DNA is TGTGCCTGGAGTGTCACTACAACAGATACGCAGTATTTT.

V and J are TRBV10-1 and TRBJ2-7; no clear D. Looked up from germline, CDR1 is WNHNN and CDR2 is SYGVQD (reference sequence). This CDR3 region has 11 residues. The V and J ends lost 3 bases and 4 bases respectively, with 4 bases between them. The CDR3 loop reads CASSDRYEQYF. The CDR3, as DNA: TGCGCCAGCAGTGACAGGTACGAGCAGTACTTC.

The rearrangement uses TRBV5-1 and TRBJ2-7; 8 nucleotides match TRBD1. The length of the CDR3 is 13 residues. V was clipped by 5 bases and J by 5 bases; unmatched bases: 6. The germline V gene has CDR1 SGHRS and CDR2 YFSETQ. The CDR3: CASRPTGVDEQYF. CDR3 in DNA: TGCGCCAGCAGGCCGACAGGGGTGGACGAGCAGTACTTC.

The chain couples TRBV5-1 to TRBJ1-1; 11 bases agree with TRBD1. This CDR3 is built from 15 residues. Trimming cost V 4 bases and J 5 bases; bases outside gene matches: 7. Germline CDR1 reads SGHRS; CDR2 reads YFSETQ. This chain's CDR3 is CASSEDRGLVTEAFF. CDR3 in DNA: TGCGCCAGCAGCGAGGACAGGGGGCTCGTTACTGAAGCTTTCTTT.

The genes are TRBV27 and TRBJ2-7, with D possibly matching TRBD2 (5 bases). There are 14 residues in the CDR3. The ends were cut back, 4 bases at V and 3 bases at J, with 13 bases in the middle. Germline V gene sequence: CDR1 MNHEY, CDR2 SMNVEV (reference sequence). CDR3: CASSSGFSGYEQYF. CDR3 DNA sequence: TGTGCCAGCAGTTCGGGGTTTTCAGGCTACGAGCAGTACTTC.

The chain has TRBV7-9 and TRBJ2-7, with no clear D. The V and J ends lost 1 base and 2 bases respectively, with 12 bases between them. The germline V gene has CDR1 SEHNR and CDR2 FQNEAQ (reference sequence). This CDR3 is built from 15 residues. The CDR3 sequence: CASSLVGANPYEQYF. Written as DNA, the CDR3 is TGTGCCAGCAGCTTAGTAGGAGCGAATCCCTACGAGCAGTACTTC.

The chain combines TRBV4-3 with TRBJ2-7; a weak D match, TRBD2 (7 bases). This CDR3 comprises 15 residues. V lost 1 base, J lost 7 bases, and 17 bases lay in between. The germline CDR1 and CDR2 sequences are LGHNA and YSLEER. The DNA for the CDR3 is TGCGCCAGCAGCCAAGTAGGGGGGGGAGTAGGGGAGCAGTACTTC. Its translation: CASSQVGGGVGEQYF.

The V call is TRBV19, the J call TRBJ2-1; D is perhaps TRBD1 (5 bases). Germline CDR1 and CDR2: LNHDA and SQIVND (reference sequence). The V gene lost 3 bases and the J gene lost 3 bases, with 15 bases spanning the gap. There are 16 residues in the CDR3. CDR3 amino acids: CASSIQGKNVYNEQFF. The DNA of the CDR3 is TGTGCCAGTAGTATTCAGGGTAAGAACGTCTACAATGAGCAGTTCTTC.

V is TRBV11-2 and J is TRBJ2-5, with TRBD1 matching 9 bases. V trimming: 5 bases; J trimming: 5 bases; junction bases outside the gene matches: 9. Germline lookup yields CDR1 SGHAT and CDR2 FQNNGV. This CDR3 is built from 15 residues. The CDR3 DNA reads as TGTGCCAGCAGCCCAACAGGGGGCTCATTGGAGACCCAGTACTTC. Translated: CASSPTGGSLETQYF.

This chain links TRBV7-9 with TRBJ1-3; D call uncertain. The CDR3 has 15 residues. V was shortened by 1 base and J by 5 bases, with 12 bases between the two germline ends. Germline loops: CDR1 SEHNR, CDR2 FQNEAQ (reference sequence). CDR3 bases: TGTGCCAGCAGCTTAGGCGGAGGGTTTAGAAACACCATATATTTT. It encodes CASSLGGGFRNTIYF.

CDR3 DNA: TGTGCCAGCAGCGTCTTGGACAGTTATAATTCACCCCTCCACTTT. Residues: CASSVLDSYNSPLHF. The rearrangement links TRBV9 to TRBJ1-6, with D possibly being TRBD1 (6 bases). Germline V gene lookup returns CDR1 SGDLS and CDR2 YYNGEE. The germline V and J ends were trimmed by 2 bases and 4 bases, with 10 bases remaining between them. This CDR3 is built from 15 residues. The entire variable domain, with the rest obtained from reference TRBV9 and TRBJ1-6, is as follows: DSGVTQTPKHLITATGQRVTLRCSPRSGDLSVYWYQQSLDQGLQFLIQYYNGEERAKGNILERFSAQQFPDLHSELNLSSLELGDSALYFCASSVLDSYNSPLHFGNGTRLTVT.

The gene calls are TRBV28 and TRBJ2-4, with 10 nucleotides matching TRBD1. CDR3 length equals 16 residues. From germline, CDR1 is MDHEN and CDR2 SYDVKM. The J segment lost 6 bases and the V segment lost 5 bases, leaving 10 bases of the junction unmatched. This CDR3 reads CASSPPGTGVGNIQYF. CDR3 coding DNA: TGTGCCAGCAGTCCCCCAGGGACAGGGGTGGGAAACATTCAGTACTTC.

This sequence joins TRBV7-9 and TRBJ2-7, with TRBD2 matching 13 bases. Germline trimming cut 5 bases from V and 2 bases from J; bases unmatched to any gene: 6. The germline V gene has CDR1 SEHNR and CDR2 FQNEAQ (reference sequence). The CDR3 runs 16 residues. In DNA, the CDR3 is TGTGCCAGCAGCCCCACTAGCGGGGGGGAAGCCTACGAGCAGTACTTC. This encodes CASSPTSGGEAYEQYF.

The V gene is TRBV11-2, the J gene TRBJ2-3; D remains unclear. Germline CDR1 SGHAT, CDR2 FQNNGV. Trimming cost V 3 bases and J 2 bases, with 9 bases left between them. CDR3 length equals 14 residues. The CDR3 DNA follows: TGTGCCAGCAGCTTTGGGCAGGCCACAGATACGCAGTATTTT. Protein product: CASSFGQATDTQYF.

CDR3 loop: CASSERGGRAYEQYF. The CDR3 nucleotides are TGTGCCAGCAGTGAAAGGGGGGGAAGGGCTTACGAGCAGTACTTC. This chain uses TRBV25-1 with TRBJ2-7; D is possibly TRBD2 (7 bases). Per the germline V gene, CDR1 is MGHDK and CDR2 is SYGVNS. Trimming left V 2 bases short and J 4 bases short, with 15 bases between. The CDR3 has 15 amino acids.

This chain links TRBV19 with TRBJ1-4; D uncertain. Trimming cost V 3 bases and J 4 bases, with 9 bases left between them. Germline V gene data show CDR1 as LNHDA and CDR2 as SQIVND (reference sequence). The CDR3 runs to 14 residues. Here the CDR3 DNA reads TGTGCCAGTAGTATCATACTGTATAATGAAAAACTGTTTTTT. Encoded protein: CASSIILYNEKLFF.

This chain uses TRBV30 with TRBJ2-5; 9 nucleotides match TRBD1. This CDR3 has 15 amino acids. Germline V CDR1 and CDR2: GTSNPN, SVGIG (reference sequence). Trimming cost V 3 bases and J 5 bases; bases outside gene matches: 10. The CDR3 is CAWSPGQGIMETQYF. In DNA, the CDR3 is TGTGCCTGGAGCCCGGGACAGGGTATCATGGAGACCCAGTACTTC. The full variable domain, with the rest looked up from reference TRBV30 and TRBJ2-5, is SQTIHQWPATLVQPVGSPLSLECTVEGTSNPNLYWYRQAAGRGLQLLFYSVGIGQISSEVPQNLSASRPQDRQFILSSKKLLLSDSGFYLCAWSPGQGIMETQYFGPGTRLLVL.

This clone is labeled as medium-sized. The chain carries TRBV25-1 and TRBJ2-1; D is uncertain. Germline-derived CDR1 and CDR2 are MGHDK and SYGVNS. The V gene lost 3 bases and the J gene lost 4 bases, with 7 bases spanning the gap. CDR3 length: 13 residues. DNA of the CDR3: TGTGCCAGCAGTGATGAGGAGTACAATGAGCAGTTCTTC. Amino acid sequence: CASSDEEYNEQFF.

This rearrangement joins TRBV2 to TRBJ2-6, with TRBD2 matching 13 bases. This CDR3 comprises 21 residues. V lost 7 bases to trimming and J lost 0 bases; unmatched junction nucleotides: 15. The germline CDR1 and CDR2 sequences are SNHLY and FYNNEI. The chain's CDR3 is CASKVRTSGSHVDSGANVLTF. DNA for the CDR3: TGTGCCAGCAAGGTCCGGACTAGCGGGAGCCACGTCGACTCTGGGGCCAACGTCCTGACTTTC.

The CDR3 DNA follows: TGTGCCAGCAGCGTAGAGGCAGCGAGTACCTACGAGCAGTACTTC. Translation gives CASSVEAASTYEQYF. This sequence joins TRBV9 and TRBJ2-7; D unclear. This CDR3 is built from 15 residues. V was cut by 0 bases and J by 2 bases, with 12 bases left in between. Germline CDR1 SGDLS, CDR2 YYNGEE.

The chain employs TRBV12-3 or TRBV12-4 and TRBJ2-7; D call uncertain. The V end was cut by 7 bases, the J end by 3 bases, with 10 bases between. The CDR3 contains 12 residues. The chain's CDR3 is CASKFGVYEQYF. In nucleotides, the CDR3 is TGTGCCAGCAAGTTTGGAGTCTACGAGCAGTACTTC.

The chain has TRBV5-4 and TRBJ2-1, with TRBD2 matching 7 bases. The CDR3 sequence is 14 residues long. J was trimmed by 9 bases and V by 4 bases; bases with no gene match: 10. The germline gives CDR1 SGHNT, CDR2 YYREEE (reference sequence). The CDR3 DNA is TGTGCCAGCAGCCCGAGGGGCGGGAGTTCTGAGCAGTTCTTC. Translating it yields CASSPRGGSSEQFF.

The rearrangement uses TRBV3-1 (or the pseudogene TRBV3-2) and TRBJ2-3; 7 bases map to TRBD2. Germline assignment: CDR1 LGHDT and CDR2 YNNKEL (reference sequence). The CDR3 length is 15 residues. V dropped 1 base and J dropped 2; count of bases not matched to a gene: 3. CDR3 sequence (DNA): TGTGCCAGCAGCCAAGGGGGGGGATACACAGATACGCAGTATTTT. It translates to CASSQGGGYTDTQYF.